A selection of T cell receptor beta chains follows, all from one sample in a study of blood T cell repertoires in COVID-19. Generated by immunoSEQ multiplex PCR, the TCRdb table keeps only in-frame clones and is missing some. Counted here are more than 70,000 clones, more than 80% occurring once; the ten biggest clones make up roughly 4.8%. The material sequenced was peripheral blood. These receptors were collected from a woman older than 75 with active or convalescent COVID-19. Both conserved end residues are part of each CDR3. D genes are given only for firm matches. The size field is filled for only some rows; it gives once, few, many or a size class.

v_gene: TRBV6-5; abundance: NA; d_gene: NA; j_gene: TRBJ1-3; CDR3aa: CASSTGWGNTIYF; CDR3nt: TGTGCCAGCAGTACAGGGTGGGGAAACACCATATATTTT
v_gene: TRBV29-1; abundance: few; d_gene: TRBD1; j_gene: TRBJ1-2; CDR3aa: CSAPRQGGYGYTF; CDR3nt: TGCAGCGCCCCCCGACAGGGAGGCTATGGCTACACCTTC
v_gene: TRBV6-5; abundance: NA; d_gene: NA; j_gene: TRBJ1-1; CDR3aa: CASSYEMKAGQFAFF; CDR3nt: TGTGCCAGCAGTTACGAGATGAAGGCGGGGCAATTCGCTTTCTTT
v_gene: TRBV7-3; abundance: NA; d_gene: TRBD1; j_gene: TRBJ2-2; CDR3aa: CASSGAGTGLTGELFF; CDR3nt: TGTGCCAGCAGCGGCGCCGGGACAGGCTTGACCGGGGAGCTGTTTTTT
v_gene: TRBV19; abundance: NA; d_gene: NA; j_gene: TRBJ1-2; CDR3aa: CASSFPREANYGYTF; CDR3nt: TGTGCCAGTAGTTTTCCGAGGGAAGCTAACTATGGCTACACCTTC
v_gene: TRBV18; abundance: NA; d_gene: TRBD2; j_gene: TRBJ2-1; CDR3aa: CASSLRTSGGDEQFF; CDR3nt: TGTGCCAGCTCACTCCGGACTAGCGGGGGCGATGAGCAGTTCTTC
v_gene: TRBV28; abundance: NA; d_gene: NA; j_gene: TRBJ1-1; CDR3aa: CASTPLKGVGTEAFF; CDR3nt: TGTGCCAGCACCCCTCTGAAGGGGGTAGGGACTGAAGCTTTCTTT
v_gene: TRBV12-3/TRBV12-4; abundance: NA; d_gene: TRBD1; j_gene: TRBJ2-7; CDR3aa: CASSLRGHYEQYF; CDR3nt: TGTGCCAGCAGTTTGAGGGGGCACTACGAGCAGTACTTC
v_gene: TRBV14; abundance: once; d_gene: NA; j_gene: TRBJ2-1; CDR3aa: CASSPQWGLFYNEQFF; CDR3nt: TGTGCCAGCAGCCCTCAATGGGGACTCTTCTACAATGAGCAGTTCTTC
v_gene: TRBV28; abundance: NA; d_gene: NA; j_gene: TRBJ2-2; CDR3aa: CASSLPRTPSVGELFF; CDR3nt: TGTGCCAGCAGTTTGCCGCGAACGCCCTCTGTGGGGGAGCTGTTTTTT
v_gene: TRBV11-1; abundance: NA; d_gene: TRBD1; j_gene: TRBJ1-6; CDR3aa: CASSFTTGSNSPLHF; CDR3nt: TGTGCCAGCAGCTTTACGACAGGGTCGAATTCACCCCTCCACTTT
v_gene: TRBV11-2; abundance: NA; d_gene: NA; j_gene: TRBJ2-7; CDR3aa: CASSLDLGTSEQYF; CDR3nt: TGTGCCAGCAGCTTAGATTTAGGGACATCCGAGCAGTACTTC
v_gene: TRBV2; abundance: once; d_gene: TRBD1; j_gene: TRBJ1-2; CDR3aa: CASSPPDRGPVGYTF; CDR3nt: TGTGCCAGCAGTCCTCCGGACAGGGGGCCGGTCGGCTACACCTTC
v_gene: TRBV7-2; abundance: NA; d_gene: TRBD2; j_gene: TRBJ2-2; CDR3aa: CASSLRRLAGGSGGELFF; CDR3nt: TGTGCCAGCAGCTTAAGGCGACTAGCGGGAGGAAGTGGCGGGGAGCTGTTTTTT
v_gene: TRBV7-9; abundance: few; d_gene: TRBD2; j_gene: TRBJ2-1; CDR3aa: CASRLTSGVINEQFF; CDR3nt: TGTGCCAGCAGGTTGACTAGCGGGGTTATCAATGAGCAGTTCTTC
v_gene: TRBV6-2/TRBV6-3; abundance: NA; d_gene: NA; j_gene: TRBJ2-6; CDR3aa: CASSPRGSGANVLTF; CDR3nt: TGTGCCAGCAGTCCCAGGGGCTCTGGGGCCAACGTCCTGACTTTC
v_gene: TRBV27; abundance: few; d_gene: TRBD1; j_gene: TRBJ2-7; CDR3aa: CASSLRTGSYEQYF; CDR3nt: TGTGCCAGCAGTTTAAGGACAGGCTCCTACGAGCAGTACTTC
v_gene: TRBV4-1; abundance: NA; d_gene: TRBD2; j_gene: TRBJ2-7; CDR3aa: CASSLRGGYEQYF; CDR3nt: TGCGCCAGCAGCCTACGGGGGGGCTACGAGCAGTACTTC
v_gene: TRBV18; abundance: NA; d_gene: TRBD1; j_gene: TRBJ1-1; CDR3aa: CASSPAQGANTEAFF; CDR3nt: TGTGCCAGCTCACCAGCCCAGGGGGCCAACACTGAAGCTTTCTTT
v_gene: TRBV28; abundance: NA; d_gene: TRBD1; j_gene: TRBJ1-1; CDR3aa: CASRPILGQLNTEAFF; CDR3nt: TGTGCCAGCAGACCTATTCTGGGACAGTTGAACACTGAAGCTTTCTTT
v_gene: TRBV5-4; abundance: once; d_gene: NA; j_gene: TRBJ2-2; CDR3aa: CASSPVLNTGELFF; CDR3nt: TGTGCCAGCAGCCCGGTCCTCAACACCGGGGAGCTGTTTTTT
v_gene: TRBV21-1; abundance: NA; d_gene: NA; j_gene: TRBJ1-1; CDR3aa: CASSKVEGRETEAFF; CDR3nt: TGTGCCAGCAGCAAAGTCGAGGGGAGGGAGACTGAAGCTTTCTTT
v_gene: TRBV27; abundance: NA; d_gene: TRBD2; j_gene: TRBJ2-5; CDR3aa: CASSFVGGSGETQYF; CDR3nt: TGTGCCAGCAGTTTCGTCGGGGGGTCAGGGGAGACCCAGTACTTC
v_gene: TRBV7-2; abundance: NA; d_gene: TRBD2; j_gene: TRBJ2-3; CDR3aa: CASNERLAVTDTQYF; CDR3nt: TGTGCCAGCAATGAAAGACTAGCGGTCACAGATACGCAGTATTTT
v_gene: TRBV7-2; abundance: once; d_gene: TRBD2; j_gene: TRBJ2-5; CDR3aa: CASSFSSGGETQYF; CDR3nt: TGTGCCAGCAGCTTCTCTAGCGGGGGAGAGACCCAGTACTTC
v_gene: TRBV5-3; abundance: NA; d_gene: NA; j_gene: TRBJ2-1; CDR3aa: CARLTSSNEQFF; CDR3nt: TGTGCCAGATTGACTAGTTCTAATGAGCAGTTCTTC
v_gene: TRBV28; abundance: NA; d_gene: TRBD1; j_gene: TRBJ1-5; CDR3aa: CASSPRGTGVNQPQHF; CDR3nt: TGTGCCAGCAGTCCCCGTGGGACAGGGGTCAATCAGCCCCAGCATTTT
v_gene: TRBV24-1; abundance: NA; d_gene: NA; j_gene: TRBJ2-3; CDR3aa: CATSDGWGQYQDTQYF; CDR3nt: TGTGCCACCAGTGATGGCTGGGGGCAGTATCAAGATACGCAGTATTTT
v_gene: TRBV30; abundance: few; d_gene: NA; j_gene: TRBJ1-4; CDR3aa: CAWRELGPNEKLFF; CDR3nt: TGTGCCTGGAGGGAGTTGGGGCCTAATGAAAAACTGTTTTTT
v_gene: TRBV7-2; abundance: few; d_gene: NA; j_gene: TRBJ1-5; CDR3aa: CASSFAGTYSNQPQHF; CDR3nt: TGTGCCAGCAGCTTTGCGGGGACGTATAGCAATCAGCCCCAGCATTTT
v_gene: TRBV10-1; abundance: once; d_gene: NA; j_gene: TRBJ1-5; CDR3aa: CATELVQISNSNQPQHF; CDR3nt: TGCGCCACCGAGTTAGTACAGATAAGTAATAGCAATCAGCCCCAGCATTTT
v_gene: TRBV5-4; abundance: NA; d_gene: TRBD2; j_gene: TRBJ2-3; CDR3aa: CASSSGGGLGTQYF; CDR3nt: TGTGCCAGCAGCTCGGGCGGGGGTCTGGGTACGCAGTATTTT
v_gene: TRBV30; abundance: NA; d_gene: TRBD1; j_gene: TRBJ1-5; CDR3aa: CAWRPTGLLNQPQHF; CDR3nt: TGTGCCTGGAGACCGACAGGGCTCCTCAATCAGCCCCAGCATTTT
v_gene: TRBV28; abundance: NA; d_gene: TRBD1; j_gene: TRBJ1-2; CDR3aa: CASSLEDRGNYGYTF; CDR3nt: TGTGCCAGCAGTTTAGAGGACAGGGGTAACTATGGCTACACCTTC
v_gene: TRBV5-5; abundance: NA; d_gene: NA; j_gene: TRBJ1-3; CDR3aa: CASSPGLGIGNTIYF; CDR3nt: TGTGCCAGCAGCCCGGGACTCGGCATCGGAAACACCATATATTTT
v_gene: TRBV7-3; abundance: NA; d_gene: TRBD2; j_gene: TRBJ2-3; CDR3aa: CASSSSAGDTDTQYF; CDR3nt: TGTGCCAGCAGCTCCTCAGCGGGAGACACAGATACGCAGTATTTT
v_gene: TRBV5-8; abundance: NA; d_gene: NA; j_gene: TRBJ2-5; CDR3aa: CASSLLQGGGETQYF; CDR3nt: TGTGCCAGCAGCTTGCTTCAGGGAGGTGGGGAGACCCAGTACTTC
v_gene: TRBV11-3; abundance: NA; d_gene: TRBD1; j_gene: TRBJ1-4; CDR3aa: CASSQQGLGSEKLFF; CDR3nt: TGTGCCAGCAGCCAACAGGGGTTAGGTTCTGAAAAACTGTTTTTT
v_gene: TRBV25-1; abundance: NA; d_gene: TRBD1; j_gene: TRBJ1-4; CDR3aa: CASRPWTGEKLFF; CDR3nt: TGTGCCAGCCGCCCGTGGACAGGCGAAAAACTGTTTTTT
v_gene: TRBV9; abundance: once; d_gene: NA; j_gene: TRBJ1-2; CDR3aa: CASSMRTGANYGYTF; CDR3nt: TGTGCCAGCAGCATGAGGACTGGGGCTAACTATGGCTACACCTTC
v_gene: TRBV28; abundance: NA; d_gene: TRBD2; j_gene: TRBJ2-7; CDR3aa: CASEGSGRVEQYF; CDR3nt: TGTGCCAGCGAAGGTAGCGGGAGGGTCGAGCAGTACTTC
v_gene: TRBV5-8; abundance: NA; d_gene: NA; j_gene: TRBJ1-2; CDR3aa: CASHQGQDYGYTF; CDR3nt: TGTGCCAGCCATCAGGGGCAGGACTATGGCTACACCTTC
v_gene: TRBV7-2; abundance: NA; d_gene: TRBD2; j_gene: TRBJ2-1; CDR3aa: CASSFVGTSGYNEQFF; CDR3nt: TGTGCCAGCAGCTTCGTTGGGACTAGCGGGTACAATGAGCAGTTCTTC
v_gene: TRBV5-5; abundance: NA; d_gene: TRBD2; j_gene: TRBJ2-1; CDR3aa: CASSWRLAGPPYNEQFF; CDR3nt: TGTGCCAGCAGCTGGAGATTAGCGGGCCCTCCCTACAATGAGCAGTTCTTC
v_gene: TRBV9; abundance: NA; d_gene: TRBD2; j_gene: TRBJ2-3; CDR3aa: CASSPWTSGGVLQYF; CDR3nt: TGTGCCAGCAGCCCTTGGACTAGCGGGGGGGTCCTGCAGTATTTT
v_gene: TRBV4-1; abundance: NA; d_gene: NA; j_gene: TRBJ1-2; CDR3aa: CASSRDSLNYGYTF; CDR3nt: TGCGCCAGCAGCCGTGACAGCCTCAACTATGGCTACACCTTC
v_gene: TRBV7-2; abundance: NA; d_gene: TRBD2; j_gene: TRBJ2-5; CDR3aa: CASSLAGVYQETQYF; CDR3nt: TGTGCCAGCAGTCTAGCGGGGGTTTACCAAGAGACCCAGTACTTC
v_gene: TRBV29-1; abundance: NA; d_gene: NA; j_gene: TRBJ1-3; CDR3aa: CSVVVQSSGNTIYF; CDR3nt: TGCAGCGTTGTAGTACAGAGCTCTGGAAACACCATATATTTT
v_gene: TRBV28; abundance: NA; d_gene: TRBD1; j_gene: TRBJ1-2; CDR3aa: CASRALWGDRFNYGYTF; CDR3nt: TGTGCCAGCAGGGCTCTTTGGGGGGACAGATTCAACTATGGCTACACCTTC
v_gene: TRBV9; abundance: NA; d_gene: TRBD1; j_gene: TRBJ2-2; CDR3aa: CASSVEGGIWAGELFF; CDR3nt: TGTGCCAGCAGCGTAGAAGGGGGCATCTGGGCCGGGGAGCTGTTTTTT
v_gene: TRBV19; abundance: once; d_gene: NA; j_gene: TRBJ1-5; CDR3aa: CASSIKRGGESNQPQHF; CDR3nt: TGTGCCAGTAGTATAAAGAGAGGGGGGGAGAGCAATCAGCCCCAGCATTTT
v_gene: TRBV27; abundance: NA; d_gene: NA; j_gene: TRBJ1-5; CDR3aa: CASSLSDSIQPQHF; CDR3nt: TGTGCCAGCAGTTTATCCGACTCTATTCAGCCCCAGCATTTT
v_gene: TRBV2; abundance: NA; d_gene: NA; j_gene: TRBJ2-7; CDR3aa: CASRLRTDSYEQYF; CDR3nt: TGTGCCAGCAGACTCCGGACAGATTCCTACGAGCAGTACTTC